These T cell receptor beta chains were read from a single sample in a study of shared T cell receptors in the human thymus. The table came from immunoSEQ multiplex PCR; TCRdb's copy has only in-frame clones and leaves some out. The sample lists 700,000 to 750,000 clones, approximately 85% occurring once. These same data were also listed under a study on human thymus T cells.

The sample comprised thymocytes. All receptors derive from a girl under three years old with a congenital heart defect. Both conserved end residues are part of each CDR3. Fields, in order: D gene, J gene, clone size, V gene, CDR3 protein, CDR3 DNA. D genes are given only for firm matches. Clone size is shown for a subset of rows, as once, few, many or a class of expanded clone.

>TRBD1|TRBJ2-5|NA|TRBV10-3
CAISVDRGAQETQYF
TGTGCCATCAGTGTGGACAGGGGTGCCCAAGAGACCCAGTACTTC
>NA|TRBJ2-3|few|TRBV5-4
CASSLAGGTDTQYF
TGTGCCAGCAGCTTGGCGGGGGGCACAGATACGCAGTATTTT
>NA|TRBJ2-7|NA|TRBV5-6
CASSLGDRHSYEQYF
TGTGCCAGCAGCTTGGGCGACAGACACTCCTACGAGCAGTACTTC
>TRBD2|TRBJ2-1|NA|TRBV18
CASSPGLADYNEQFF
TGTGCCAGCTCCCCGGGACTAGCAGATTACAATGAGCAGTTCTTC
>NA|TRBJ2-7|NA|TRBV27
CASSLSTGSEQYF
TGTGCCAGCAGTTTATCGACAGGTTCCGAGCAGTACTTC
>NA|TRBJ2-7|few|TRBV13
CASSLERPTELHSYEQYF
TGTGCCAGCAGCTTAGAACGCCCCACAGAACTTCACTCCTACGAGCAGTACTTC
>TRBD2|TRBJ2-1|NA|TRBV7-9
CASSTLAGGPNEQFF
TGTGCCAGCAGCACCCTAGCGGGGGGACCCAATGAGCAGTTCTTC
>TRBD1|TRBJ1-2|NA|TRBV5-6
CASSFRGFSRNYGYTF
TGTGCCAGCAGCTTCAGGGGGTTCTCGCGGAACTATGGCTACACCTTC
>TRBD2|TRBJ2-1|NA|TRBV6-5
CASSPLSGGANEQFF
TGTGCCAGCAGTCCCCTTAGCGGGGGGGCGAATGAGCAGTTCTTC
>NA|TRBJ1-6|NA|TRBV9
CASSPRALRAPLHF
TGTGCCAGCAGCCCGAGGGCCCTTAGGGCACCCCTCCACTTT
>NA|TRBJ1-6|NA|TRBV28
CASSGGSFAGSPLHF
TGTGCCAGCAGTGGGGGGTCCTTTGCGGGTTCACCCCTCCACTTT
>NA|TRBJ1-5|once|TRBV19
CASSIPAPPDSSHDQPQHF
TGTGCCAGTAGTATACCGGCCCCCCCGGACAGCTCCCACGATCAGCCCCAGCATTTT
>NA|TRBJ1-1|NA|TRBV25-1
CASSGAPPLVTEAFF
TGTGCCAGCAGTGGGGCGCCCCCACTAGTCACTGAAGCTTTCTTT
>NA|TRBJ2-3|NA|TRBV2
CASRSGSSTDTQYF
TGTGCCAGCAGGTCGGGTTCTAGCACAGATACGCAGTATTTT
>NA|TRBJ1-1|NA|TRBV4-2
CASSQEIPRENTEAFF
TGTGCCAGCAGCCAAGAAATTCCCAGGGAGAACACTGAAGCTTTCTTT
>TRBD2|TRBJ2-3|NA|TRBV9
CASSVVGGAVDTQYF
TGTGCCAGCAGCGTAGTCGGGGGGGCAGTGGATACGCAGTATTTT
>TRBD1|TRBJ2-5|NA|TRBV6-5
CASSWTGGVETQYF
TGTGCCAGCAGTTGGACAGGGGGAGTAGAGACCCAGTACTTC
>NA|TRBJ1-4|NA|TRBV29-1
CSARGAGVGEKLFF
TGCAGCGCCAGAGGGGCAGGGGTGGGGGAAAAACTGTTTTTT
>NA|TRBJ1-5|NA|TRBV5-5
CASGAEFQPQHF
TGTGCCAGCGGGGCGGAGTTTCAGCCCCAGCATTTT
>NA|TRBJ2-3|NA|TRBV19
CASSISQYPTDTQYF
TGTGCCAGTAGTATTTCCCAGTACCCAACAGATACGCAGTATTTT
>NA|TRBJ1-1|NA|TRBV11-2
CASSLRLGSETEAFF
TGTGCCAGCAGCTTAAGGTTAGGGAGCGAGACTGAAGCTTTCTTT
>TRBD1|TRBJ2-5|NA|TRBV28
CASSSNRGRETQYF
TGTGCCAGCAGTTCAAATAGGGGGCGAGAGACCCAGTACTTC
>TRBD1|TRBJ2-7|NA|TRBV10-3
CAISMGQGIPSYEQYF
TGTGCCATCTCAATGGGACAGGGGATTCCCTCCTACGAGCAGTACTTC
>TRBD2|TRBJ2-2|NA|TRBV5-1
CASSLGLAGGSNTGELFF
TGCGCCAGCAGCTTGGGGCTAGCGGGGGGTTCGAACACCGGGGAGCTGTTTTTT
>NA|TRBJ2-2|NA|TRBV27
CASSLRRSEDTGELFF
TGTGCCAGCAGTTTAAGAAGGTCGGAGGACACCGGGGAGCTGTTTTTT
>NA|TRBJ1-1|NA|TRBV18
CASSPGLIDSMNTEAFF
TGTGCCAGCTCACCGGGTCTCATAGACAGCATGAACACTGAAGCTTTCTTT
>NA|TRBJ1-6|NA|TRBV2
CASRGLYSPLHF
TGTGCCAGCAGGGGCCTGTATTCACCCCTCCACTTT
>NA|TRBJ2-1|once|TRBV10-3
CAISESTSTPAPHNEQFF
TGTGCCATCAGTGAGTCAACAAGTACCCCTGCCCCCCACAATGAGCAGTTCTTC
>NA|TRBJ1-2|NA|TRBV5-1
CASSLVARSGYGYTF
TGCGCCAGCAGCTTGGTCGCCAGGTCTGGATATGGCTACACCTTC
>NA|TRBJ1-2|NA|TRBV30
CAWVIGTRSNYGYTF
TGTGCCTGGGTCATCGGGACAAGAAGTAACTATGGCTACACCTTC
>NA|TRBJ1-1|NA|TRBV21-1
CASAGHNGREATEAFF
TGTGCCAGCGCAGGGCATAACGGCAGGGAGGCCACTGAAGCTTTCTTT
>TRBD1|TRBJ2-3|few|TRBV27
CASSSPTGETDTQYF
TGTGCCAGCAGTTCCCCGACAGGGGAAACAGATACGCAGTATTTT
>NA|TRBJ1-3|NA|TRBV6-1
CASSERTHSGNTIYF
TGTGCCAGCAGTGAGAGGACTCACTCTGGAAACACCATATATTTT
>NA|TRBJ1-2|once|TRBV4-1
CASSQESGTGYAF
TGCGCCAGCAGCCAAGAATCCGGGACTGGATACGCCTTC
>TRBD1|TRBJ1-2|NA|TRBV5-4
CASSVRTGVFPSNIYGYTF
TGTGCCAGCAGCGTCCGGACAGGGGTCTTCCCATCTAACATCTATGGCTACACCTTC
>TRBD2|TRBJ2-3|NA|TRBV5-6
CASSLTSGGDAGTDTQYF
TGTGCCAGCAGCCTGACTAGCGGGGGGGATGCGGGCACAGATACGCAGTATTTT
>NA|TRBJ2-3|NA|TRBV19
CASKWAGSTDTQYF
TGTGCCAGCAAGTGGGCAGGAAGCACAGATACGCAGTATTTT
>NA|TRBJ1-4|few|TRBV4-1
CASSQGLGEKLFF
TGCGCCAGCAGCCAAGGACTTGGCGAAAAACTGTTTTTT
>TRBD1|TRBJ2-7|NA|TRBV5-1
CASSQPGQGFYEQYF
TGCGCCAGCAGCCAACCGGGACAGGGTTTCTACGAGCAGTACTTC
>NA|TRBJ1-4|NA|TRBV4-1
CASSQEGGPRINEKLFF
TGCGCCAGCAGCCAAGAGGGGGGGCCCAGAATTAATGAAAAACTGTTTTTT
>NA|TRBJ1-6|NA|TRBV1
CTSSPVPEEGGDSPLHF
TGCACCAGCAGCCCGGTGCCGGAGGAAGGGGGCGATTCACCCCTCCACTTT